A selection of T cell receptor beta chains follows, all from one sample in a study of radiation and T cells in renal cell carcinoma. Repertoires were generated with immunoSEQ multiplex PCR, while TCRdb's copy carries only in-frame clones and drops some. This repertoire shows around 26,000 clones, 81% found once; its top ten account for roughly 30%. The sequencing used blood, collected from a patient whose treatment included radiotherapy and nephrectomy. Receptors originate from a man aged 55-75 years with renal cell carcinoma. The CDR3 runs from the conserved cysteine through the conserved F or W. A D gene is named only where the DNA matches it firmly. The size field is filled for only some rows; it gives once, few, many or a size class.

J gene,clone size,V gene,D gene,CDR3 DNA,CDR3 protein
TRBJ2-2,-,TRBV2,TRBD1,TGTGCCAGCAGCCGGGACAGGGACACCGGGGAGCTGTTTTTT,CASSRDRDTGELFF
TRBJ2-7,-,TRBV12-5,-,TGTGCTAGTCGCTTGGACCCGTGGGTCGAGCAGTACTTC,CASRLDPWVEQYF
TRBJ1-1,-,TRBV4-1,TRBD1,TGCGCCAGCAGCCAAACCAACAGGGGGAGGAACACTGAAGCTTTCTTT,CASSQTNRGRNTEAFF
TRBJ1-3,-,TRBV5-1,TRBD1,TGCGCCAGCAGCCCCACAGGGGTGAATTCGGGAAACACCATATATTTT,CASSPTGVNSGNTIYF
TRBJ1-4,-,TRBV18,-,TGTGCCAGCTCACCACCGGGGAGGGAAAAACTGTTTTTT,CASSPPGREKLFF
TRBJ1-2,-,TRBV10-2,-,TGCGCCAGCAGTGACCACTCCTATGGCTACACCTTC,CASSDHSYGYTF
TRBJ2-7,-,TRBV18,TRBD1,TGTGCCAGCTCACCACAATCCGGGGGACAGGGGACGTACGAGCAGTACTTC,CASSPQSGGQGTYEQYF
TRBJ1-2,-,TRBV6-1,-,TGTGCCAGCAGTCTTAACGACAGACCCGGCTACACCTTC,CASSLNDRPGYTF
TRBJ1-2,-,TRBV6-1,-,TGTGCCAGCAGTGAGGGGGCGAGGAAAGGCTACACCTTC,CASSEGARKGYTF
TRBJ2-2,once,TRBV5-1,TRBD2,TGCGCCAGCAGGTCACTAGCGACGAACACCGGGGAGCTGTTTTTT,CASRSLATNTGELFF
TRBJ2-1,-,TRBV19,TRBD2,TGTGCCAGTAGTATAGCTAGCGGGAGTCGGTCCTACAATGAGCAGTTCTTC,CASSIASGSRSYNEQFF
TRBJ1-2,-,TRBV27,-,TGTGCCAGCAGCTTGGAGGGGCATAACTATGGCTACACCTTC,CASSLEGHNYGYTF
TRBJ2-7,-,TRBV4-3,-,TGCGCCAGCAGCCAAGCTGCGGACACGACCTACGAGCAGTACTTC,CASSQAADTTYEQYF
TRBJ2-2,-,TRBV4-2,TRBD1,TGTGCCAGCAGCCTGGGGACAGGGGGAACCGGGGAGCTGTTTTTT,CASSLGTGGTGELFF
TRBJ1-1,large,TRBV5-4,-,TGTGCCAGCAGCTTGGATCCATACAGAGACGGGCTTGAAGCTTTCTTT,CASSLDPYRDGLEAFF
TRBJ1-1,-,TRBV4-3,-,TGCGCCAGCAGCCAAGAGGGGAAAGCTTTCTTT,CASSQEGKAFF
TRBJ2-5,-,TRBV2,TRBD1,TGTGCCAGCAGTTTGGGGACAGGGGGCTCTGAGACCCAGTACTTC,CASSLGTGGSETQYF
TRBJ1-1,few,TRBV30,-,TGTGCCTGGAACCCCGCAGGGGTGAGGGGGACTGAAGCTTTCTTT,CAWNPAGVRGTEAFF
TRBJ2-3,-,TRBV27,-,TGTGCCAGCTCGCCGGCGCGAACAGATACGCAGTATTTT,CASSPARTDTQYF
TRBJ2-7,once,TRBV19,TRBD2,TGTGCCAGTAGGGGCGACGGGGCGGGAGATTACGAGCAGTACTTC,CASRGDGAGDYEQYF
TRBJ1-2,-,TRBV29-1,-,TGCAGCGTTCAAAGTATCCGGCGGGGCTACACCTTC,CSVQSIRRGYTF
TRBJ1-2,-,TRBV29-1,TRBD1,TGCAGCGTTGCCCGGGACAGGGTTAACTATGGCTACACCTTC,CSVARDRVNYGYTF
TRBJ1-5,medium-sized,TRBV7-8,-,TGTGCCAGCAGCTTAGCCCAAGCAGGGTATCAGCCCCAGCATTTT,CASSLAQAGYQPQHF
TRBJ2-7,-,TRBV29-1,-,TGCAGCGTTGCCCAGGGGATAGATGCCTACGAGCAGTACTTC,CSVAQGIDAYEQYF
TRBJ1-4,-,TRBV7-9,-,TGTGCCACCCACGTAACAGGGACGCGCGAAAAACTGTTTTTT,CATHVTGTREKLFF
TRBJ1-5,-,TRBV20-1,-,TGCAGTGCTAGAGACCCCCAGGCCCAGCATTTT,CSARDPQAQHF
TRBJ2-2,few,TRBV10-1,TRBD2,TGCGCCAGCAGTGCACTAGCGGGAGTAAGAATTTGCACCGGGGAGCTGTTTTTT,CASSALAGVRICTGELFF
TRBJ1-6,-,TRBV11-2,-,TGTGCCAGCAGCCCGGACAGTAATTCACCCCTCCACTTT,CASSPDSNSPLHF
TRBJ1-2,-,TRBV4-3,-,TGCGCCAGCAGCCAAGTTTGGGCGGAAGGCTATGGCTACACCTTC,CASSQVWAEGYGYTF
TRBJ2-7,-,TRBV11-2,-,TGTGCCAGCCGGAGTAGCGGTAACTCCTACGAGCAGTACTTC,CASRSSGNSYEQYF
TRBJ2-1,-,TRBV6-4,TRBD2,TGTGCCAGCAGTGACTCAGGACTAGCGGAGCAGTTCTTC,CASSDSGLAEQFF
TRBJ2-1,-,TRBV5-1,TRBD2,TGCGCCAGCAGCTATAAAGCGGGAGGCAACAATGAGCAGTTCTTC,CASSYKAGGNNEQFF